This T cell receptor (beta chain) emerged from a study of blood T cell repertoires in COVID-19 (dated by TCRdb to about 2020). For the wider study: Samples covering the acute and convalescent phases of COVID-19 were provided by collaborators in the United States, Italy and Spain. The material from the prospective study consisted of cDNA or gDNA derived from T cells, B-cell-depleted T cells, or PBMCs. Subjects who had been exposed to COVID-19, were actively infected with it, or had recovered from it provided the deeply sampled blood TCRbeta repertoires that made up the dataset. The repertoires were released in a freely available public database intended as a resource for research on the immune response to SARS-CoV-2. Samples came from the ongoing ImmuneRACE study (first 160 participants) plus 1,254 subjects from 6 global collaborators. Nearly every sample came with metadata listing a de-identified subject ID, COVID-19 status, age in years and sex. Where available, HLA class I and class II types were taken from metadata supplied by the sample provider and were not determined by assay-based typing.

Remarks on this clone: The clone's antigen remains unknown. Base qualities were left out, and no much larger clone turns up one base away.

The trim is 4 bases for V and 5 bases for J, with a gap of 17 bases between the germline ends. Reading from cysteine to phenylalanine, the CDR3 counts 15 amino acids. CDR3 DNA only is kept here, 45 bases in frame from base 1. The germline V gene supplies CDR1 SGDLS and CDR2 YYNGEE. Overall results and qualifications from the work: Clinical and demographic metadata were provided uncurated, with the amount varying by source and participant.

Participants in the prospective study were aged about 18 to 100 years, lived in 24 United States geographic areas, and enrolled through a virtual design. In the prospective study, participants were assigned to cohorts based on the clinical history participants reported in a screening survey and a study questionnaire. Each participant in the prospective study had whole blood, serum and a nasopharyngeal or oropharyngeal swab collected by mobile phlebotomists. Over a roughly 2-month period, participants in the prospective study had the option of providing additional blood draws and questionnaires. Before DNA extraction, blood samples from the prospective study were shipped at room temperature or frozen. The immunoSEQ Assay, a bias-controlled multiplex PCR, was used to amplify TCRbeta CDR3 regions from genomic DNA. The study's processing was this. The number of nucleated cells in each sample was estimated by amplification of reference gene primers within the assay. To quantify the absolute abundance of each unique TCRbeta CDR3 rearrangement, sequence reads were collapsed and filtered. Productive Simpson clonality was computed per sample as the square root of Simpson's diversity index over productive rearrangements. In its TCRdb copy, this immuneACCESS table keeps in-frame sequences only and misses some clones. Where compared with another copy, unresolved V genes explain less than half of these, and the others have no known cause. V, J and clone size were drawn from that table, and D and trimming were deduced from the DNA. Recorded for this sample are about 270,000 clones; roughly 88% of them occurred a single time. The ten largest clones capture approximately 1.2% of the sample.

This receptor was identified in a woman aged 40-49 years with acute COVID-19. The source material was PBMCs or T cells enriched from blood (not recorded which). The chain is assembled from TRBV9 and TRBJ2-3; tentative D gene TRBD2, with 6 bases matching. The bases read TGTGCCAGCAGCCCCGTAACTGGGGAGGTAGATACGCAGTATTTT. Its product reads: CASSPVTGEVDTQYF.